This is a list of T cell receptor beta chains from one sample in a study of blood T cell repertoires in COVID-19. TCRdb keeps only in-frame clones here, not all; method: immunoSEQ multiplex PCR. The sample lists around 77,000 clones, over 85% occurring once. Specimen: peripheral blood. The receptor set was obtained from an elderly woman with active or convalescent COVID-19. The CDR3 runs from the conserved cysteine through the conserved F or W. The order of the fields is J gene, V gene, CDR3 protein.

J: TRBJ1-5
V: TRBV6-5
CDR3: CASGGTGSNQPQHF

J: TRBJ2-7
V: TRBV6-5
CDR3: CASRLTLLGADEQYF

J: TRBJ1-1
V: TRBV7-3
CDR3: CASSSPQGAEAFF

J: TRBJ1-2
V: TRBV30
CDR3: CAWIRDRLVSSYTF

J: TRBJ2-1
V: TRBV7-2
CDR3: CASSLFINNEQFF

J: TRBJ2-2
V: TRBV4-2
CDR3: CASNGGREELFF

J: TRBJ2-1
V: TRBV19
CDR3: CASSTRGGNNEQFF

J: TRBJ1-2
V: TRBV19
CDR3: CASSVDREGYTF

J: TRBJ2-2
V: TRBV3-1/TRBV3-2
CDR3: CASSAPGGPGELFF

J: TRBJ1-2
V: TRBV12-3/TRBV12-4
CDR3: CASTTDRSYGYTF

J: TRBJ1-2
V: TRBV5-4
CDR3: CASSLGGTNGYTF

J: TRBJ1-3
V: TRBV7-3
CDR3: CASSLQGSGNTIYF

J: TRBJ2-3
V: TRBV18
CDR3: CASSPAGPPSTDTQYF

J: TRBJ1-2
V: TRBV28
CDR3: CASSGKRYGYTF

J: TRBJ1-4
V: TRBV10-3
CDR3: CAIKGQGKNEKLFF

J: TRBJ2-3
V: TRBV4-1
CDR3: CASSQGQGRDTQYF

J: TRBJ1-1
V: TRBV29-1
CDR3: CSVIRTDNTEAFF

J: TRBJ1-6
V: TRBV19
CDR3: CASSIDGPTGDNSPLHF

J: TRBJ1-3
V: TRBV10-3
CDR3: CALRDISGNTIYF

J: TRBJ1-3
V: TRBV6-5
CDR3: CASSFKRSGNTIYF

J: TRBJ2-7
V: TRBV6-5
CDR3: CASSFRQAYEQYF

J: TRBJ2-7
V: TRBV15
CDR3: CATASGSGGEQYF

J: TRBJ1-2
V: TRBV6-1
CDR3: CASSEARSLAYYGYTF

J: TRBJ2-3
V: TRBV4-2
CDR3: CASSQVRGLAGGTDTQYF

J: TRBJ1-2
V: TRBV30
CDR3: CAWNSIYGYTF

J: TRBJ2-5
V: TRBV5-1
CDR3: CASRGFSPTLGRGIWETQYF

J: TRBJ1-4
V: TRBV27
CDR3: CASSLTATAGNEKLFF

J: TRBJ2-5
V: TRBV7-9
CDR3: CASSLALGMGQETQYF

J: TRBJ1-5
V: TRBV5-8
CDR3: CASSFQTGHSNQPQHF

J: TRBJ1-2
V: TRBV24-1
CDR3: CATSVSDRYGYTF

J: TRBJ1-1
V: TRBV7-9
CDR3: CASSLDRGRAFF

J: TRBJ1-2
V: TRBV7-3
CDR3: CASSLWQGGGYTF

J: TRBJ2-5
V: TRBV19
CDR3: CATDHDADRGGSETQYF

J: TRBJ1-1
V: TRBV6-2/TRBV6-3
CDR3: CASSYLANTEAFF

J: TRBJ2-7
V: TRBV24-1
CDR3: CATSDPGTSGYEQYF

J: TRBJ1-1
V: TRBV6-5
CDR3: CASSYSRILNTEAFF

J: TRBJ2-3
V: TRBV28
CDR3: CASSLFRTGGGIDTQYF

J: TRBJ2-7
V: TRBV2
CDR3: CASSENRGPREQYF

J: TRBJ1-4
V: TRBV24-1
CDR3: CATSDSGQPGENEKLFF

J: TRBJ2-7
V: TRBV12-3/TRBV12-4
CDR3: CASSIQGFHEQYF

J: TRBJ2-1
V: TRBV5-1
CDR3: CASSPFLQGGNEQFF

J: TRBJ1-6
V: TRBV2
CDR3: CASRLEEGYNSPLHF

J: TRBJ1-6
V: TRBV27
CDR3: CASSSGGGVGSPLHF

J: TRBJ1-1
V: TRBV12-3/TRBV12-4
CDR3: CASRPRIRTEAFF

J: TRBJ2-7
V: TRBV5-8
CDR3: CASSLNRVAYEQYF

J: TRBJ1-3
V: TRBV28
CDR3: CASSITQGVRGNTIYF

J: TRBJ2-4
V: TRBV2
CDR3: CASLLAKNIQYF

J: TRBJ2-3
V: TRBV6-4
CDR3: CASSVQRADTQYF

J: TRBJ2-7
V: TRBV19
CDR3: CASSSTGGLSYEQYF

J: TRBJ2-4
V: TRBV28
CDR3: CASGQNIQYF

J: TRBJ1-5
V: TRBV28
CDR3: CAAAAIMWREQPQHF

J: TRBJ1-6
V: TRBV5-1
CDR3: CASSSNRGHGSPLHF

J: TRBJ2-1
V: TRBV7-2
CDR3: CASSLLLAGFNNEQFF

J: TRBJ2-7
V: TRBV7-9
CDR3: CASSLGPGSAYDEQYF

J: TRBJ1-5
V: TRBV2
CDR3: CASSAGRGVGNQPQHF

J: TRBJ1-6
V: TRBV4-1
CDR3: CASSQPTQGTNSPLHF

J: TRBJ1-2
V: TRBV7-2
CDR3: CASSQGQTLYGYTF

J: TRBJ1-4
V: TRBV7-2
CDR3: CASSYQQGTNEKLFF

J: TRBJ2-2
V: TRBV24-1
CDR3: CATSETSGGAGELFF

J: TRBJ1-5
V: TRBV19
CDR3: CASSIPIRDIGSNQPQHF